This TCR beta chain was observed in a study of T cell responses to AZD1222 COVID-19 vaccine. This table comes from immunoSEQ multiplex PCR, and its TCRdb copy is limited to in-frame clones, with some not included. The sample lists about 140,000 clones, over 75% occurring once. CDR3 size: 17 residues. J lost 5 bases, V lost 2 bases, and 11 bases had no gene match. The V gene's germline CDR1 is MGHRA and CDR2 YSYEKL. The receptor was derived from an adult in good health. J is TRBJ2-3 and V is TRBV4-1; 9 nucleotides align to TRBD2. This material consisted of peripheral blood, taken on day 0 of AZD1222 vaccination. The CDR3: CASSQPPLAGEGDTQYF. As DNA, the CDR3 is TGCGCCAGCAGCCAACCGCCCTTAGCGGGAGAGGGAGATACGCAGTATTTT.